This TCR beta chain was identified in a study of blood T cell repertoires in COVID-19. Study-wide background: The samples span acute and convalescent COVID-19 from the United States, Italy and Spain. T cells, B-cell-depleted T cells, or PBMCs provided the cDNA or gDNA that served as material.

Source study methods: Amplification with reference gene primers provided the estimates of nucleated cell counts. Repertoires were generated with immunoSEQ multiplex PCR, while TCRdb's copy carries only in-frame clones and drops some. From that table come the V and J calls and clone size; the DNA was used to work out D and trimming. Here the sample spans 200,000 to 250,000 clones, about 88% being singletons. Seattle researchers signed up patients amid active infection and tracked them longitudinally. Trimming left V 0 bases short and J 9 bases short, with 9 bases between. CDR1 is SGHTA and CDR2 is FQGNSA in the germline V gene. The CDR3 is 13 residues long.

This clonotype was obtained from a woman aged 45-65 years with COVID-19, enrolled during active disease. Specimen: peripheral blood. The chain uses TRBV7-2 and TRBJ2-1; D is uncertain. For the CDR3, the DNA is TGTGCCAGCAGCTTAGCACCCCGCGGTGAGCAGTTCTTC. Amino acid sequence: CASSLAPRGEQFF.